Following are 13 T cell receptor beta chains from one sample sequenced in a study of human T cells and chemical hapten exposure. Regarding time point: patch test 1, 2 weeks after DPC sensitization. Treatment here: therapeutic diphenylcyclopropenone sensitization with weekly scalp DPC. TCRdb re-derived calls from the RACE reads in MiXCR, one entry per CDR3 protein. The sample lists under 450,000 distinct CDR3 sequences; 4.8% were seen once. The sequencing here drew on whole blood, taken in connection with sensitization to the hapten diphenylcyclopropenone (DPC). All receptors come from a woman aged 45-65 years with alopecia areata. Some clones in this sample may be carry-over from other donors' samples.

This clonotype was detected ten times or more. The chain combines TRBV20-1 with TRBJ2-3; D is uncertain. Between the trimmed V and J ends, which lost 0 bases and 8 bases, there was a span of 6 bases. Germline assignment: CDR1 DFQATT and CDR2 SNEGSKA (reference sequence). The CDR3 sequence is 11 residues long. DNA of the CDR3: TGCAGTGCTAGAGATCTGAGTACGCAGTATTTT. Translating gives CSARDLSTQYF.

The table lists this clonotype with many counts. V is TRBV12-3 or TRBV12-4 and J is TRBJ1-5; tentatively, D is TRBD1 (5 bases). With 4 bases removed from V and 6 bases from J, the gap between germline ends came to 10 bases. The CDR3 is made up of 13 amino acids. As DNA, the CDR3 is TGTGCCAGCAGTTCCGGGACCGTTCAGCCCCAGCATTTT. Translated, it gives CASSSGTVQPQHF.

This clonotype was recorded many times. The chain joins TRBV4-1 to TRBJ2-7; 8 bases match TRBD1. Looked up from germline, CDR1 is MGHRA and CDR2 is YSYEKL. The CDR3 loop spans 14 amino acids. V trimming: 4 bases; J trimming: 5 bases; junction bases outside the gene matches: 7. CDR3 nucleotides: TGCGCCAGCAGCCCTGGACAGGGTTATAACGAGCAGTACTTC. It specifies CASSPGQGYNEQYF.

This clonotype was recorded at least ten times. The chain's CDR3 is CASSLGLDFSPLHF. DNA for the CDR3: TGTGCCAGCAGTTTAGGTCTGGATTTTTCACCCCTCCACTTT. This chain links TRBV27 with TRBJ1-6; no definite D call. The CDR3 is 14 residues long. With 2 bases removed from V and 9 bases from J, the gap between germline ends came to 11 bases. Germline V gene lookup returns CDR1 MNHEY and CDR2 SMNVEV (reference sequence).

This clonotype was seen many times. V gene TRBV29-1 combines with J gene TRBJ2-1; 8 bases align to TRBD1. The ends lost 4 bases at V and 4 bases at J; junction bases unmatched: 3. Germline V lookup: CDR1 SQVTM, CDR2 ANQGSEA. The length of the CDR3 is 13 residues. CDR3 coding DNA: TGCAGCGTTGTGTGGGACAGGTACAATGAGCAGTTCTTC. Amino acids: CSVVWDRYNEQFF.

This clonotype was recorded many times. The rearrangement links TRBV5-5 to TRBJ1-5, with D maybe TRBD1 (6 bases). V lost 0 bases and J lost 7, with 14 bases in between. This CDR3 has 15 residues. Germline V gene sequence: CDR1 SGHKS, CDR2 YYEKEE (reference sequence). CDR3: CASSLVGAEWQPQHF. CDR3 coding DNA: TGTGCCAGCAGCTTGGTGGGGGCCGAATGGCAGCCCCAGCATTTT.

This clonotype appeared many times. V is TRBV6-6 and J is TRBJ1-5; D uncertain. Germline V CDR1 and CDR2: MNHNY, SVGAGI (reference sequence). The length of the CDR3 is 12 residues. V was clipped by 6 bases and J by 9 bases, with 12 bases between them. CDR3 residues: CASRTAEGPQHF. In nucleotides, the CDR3 is TGTGCCAGCAGGACCGCAGAGGGGCCCCAGCATTTT.

The chain carries TRBV18 and TRBJ1-3; maybe TRBD1 (6 bases). Per germline, CDR1 KGHSH and CDR2 LQKENI. V was shortened by 11 bases and J by 0 bases, with 20 bases between the two germline ends. The CDR3 spans 16 residues. The CDR3 region is CASTPGGAGSGNTIYF. The CDR3 region has the DNA TGTGCCTCCACCCCGGGGGGCGCCGGCTCTGGAAACACCATATATTTT.

This clonotype was counted only a few times. The chain recombines TRBV4-1 with TRBJ1-2; D gene uncertain. The CDR3 length is 14 residues. Trimming cost V 4 bases and J 6 bases, with 15 bases left between them. Germline V CDR1 and CDR2: MGHRA, YSYEKL. In nucleotides, the CDR3 is TGCGCCAGCAGCCCCCGCATCGGGCTCAATGGCTACACCTTC. Translation gives CASSPRIGLNGYTF.

This clonotype appeared a few times. This chain uses TRBV6-5 with TRBJ2-5; 12 nucleotides agree with TRBD2. V lost 10 bases and J lost 3; bases outside the gene matches: 6. The CDR3 runs 14 residues. Germline CDR1 MNHEY, CDR2 SVGAGI. The CDR3 loop is CATERLAGEETQYF. The CDR3 coding sequence is TGTGCCACGGAAAGACTAGCGGGAGAAGAGACCCAGTACTTC.

This clonotype was seen more than once but under ten times. The rearrangement uses TRBV29-1 and TRBJ2-3; no clear D gene. This CDR3 spans 14 amino acids. Per the germline V gene, CDR1 is SQVTM and CDR2 is ANQGSEA. Trimming left V 4 bases short and J 0 bases short, with 11 bases between. CDR3 DNA: TGCAGCGTTGGCCACAGCGTCAGCACAGATACGCAGTATTTT. It specifies CSVGHSVSTDTQYF.

As concerns this clonotype: This could be a read error, since a much larger clone is one nucleotide away. This CDR3 is CASSQSGVGRNQPLHF. The CDR3 DNA reads TGTGCCAGCAGCCAGTCAGGGGTCGGGCGCAATCAGCCCCTGCATTTT. The chain recombines TRBV3-1 with TRBJ1-5, with D possibly matching TRBD1 (6 bases). The CDR3 is 16 amino acids. Germline V gene data show CDR1 as LGHDT and CDR2 as YNNKEL (reference sequence).

This clonotype has ten or more counts. The V and J genes are TRBV24-1 and TRBJ2-3; D perhaps matches TRBD2 (6 bases). V was shortened by 4 bases and J by 0 bases, with 13 bases between the two germline ends. The CDR3 extends over 16 amino acids. Germline V CDR1 and CDR2: KGHDR, SFDVKD. CDR3 sequence reads: CATSEALGGSTDTQYF. The CDR3 coding sequence is TGTGCCACCAGTGAGGCCCTCGGAGGGAGCACAGATACGCAGTATTTT.